The sequence of this TCR beta chain was determined in a study of OX40 agonist ivuxolimab in advanced cancers. Across the study: At under 85% male, the cohort had a mean age of about 60 years, ranging from roughly 20 to 90. Past anti-PD-1, anti-PD-L1 or anti-CTLA-4 therapy was accepted, and roughly 38% had received some.

Data came from immunoSEQ multiplex PCR; TCRdb stores just in-frame clones and leaves some out. The data contain 55,000 to 70,000 clones, 70% to 90% of them singletons. Regarding this clone: Its target is unknown.

Blood sampling was done at baseline, cycle 4 day 1, and cycle 7 day 1. The V gene end was trimmed by 5 bases and the J gene end by 5 bases; junction bases not matched to a gene: 13. CDR1 and CDR2 (germline): MGHRA, YSYEKL. This CDR3 comprises 16 residues. Study-wide points: There were also nonresponders showing low normalized T-cell clonal expansion.

Sequenced here: CD4+ or CD8+ T cells sorted from blood, sampled in a trial of the OX40 agonist ivuxolimab. The clonotype originates from an adult with an advanced solid tumor such as melanoma, head and neck, liver or kidney cancer. This sequence joins TRBV4-1 and TRBJ2-7; 9 bases are a match to TRBD1. The CDR3 region has the DNA TGCGCCAGCAGCGCGGGACAGGGCTCGAGTAGACACGAGCAGTACTTC. As protein: CASSAGQGSSRHEQYF.